This T cell receptor beta chain was observed in a study of OX40 agonist ivuxolimab in advanced cancers. Looking at the study overall: Enrolled patients in dose escalation had cancers that were hepatocellular carcinoma, melanoma, renal cell or head and neck cancer. Prior checkpoint blockade (anti-PD-1, anti-PD-L1 or anti-CTLA-4) was permitted; approximately 40% had it. Study-wide results and caveats: Some nonresponders additionally presented with little normalized T-cell clonal expansion. Partial responders at 0.1-3.0 mg/kg had among the lowest clonal expansion.

Trimming left V 5 bases short and J 8 bases short, with 12 bases between. The V gene's germline CDR1 is MDHEN and CDR2 SYDVKM. The CDR3 extends over 12 amino acids. With respect to this clone: Its target is not known.

Clones were sequenced by immunoSEQ multiplex PCR, and TCRdb holds only the in-frame ones, with some missing. The sample holds 99,000 or so clones, 85% to 95% seen once. The V and J genes are TRBV28 and TRBJ1-2; no clear D. Material: CD4+ or CD8+ T cells sorted from blood, obtained in a trial of the OX40 agonist ivuxolimab. This sequence originates from an adult with an advanced solid tumor such as melanoma, head and neck, liver or kidney cancer. The chain's CDR3 is CASSASLTGYTF. The CDR3 DNA follows: TGTGCCAGCAGTGCGAGTCTCACCGGCTACACCTTC.